Below, 20 T cell receptor beta chains from the same sample are listed, as sequenced in a study of cytomegalovirus exposure and HLA in healthy donors. Profiled with immunoSEQ multiplex PCR; TCRdb holds only in-frame clones, not every one. There are tens of thousands of clones in the sample; 85% to 95% occur only once, and 1.9% lies in the top ten. Input material: PBMCs. The receptors shown here come from a woman aged 18-29 years in good health and CMV-seropositive.

This chain joins TRBV5-1 and TRBJ1-1, with D maybe TRBD1 (6 bases). Germline lookup yields CDR1 SGHRS and CDR2 YFSETQ. The CDR3 loop spans 14 amino acids. V lost 0 bases, J lost 5 bases, and 11 bases lay in between. The CDR3 sequence: CASSLEGGGTEAFF. CDR3 sequence (DNA): TGCGCCAGCAGCTTGGAAGGGGGGGGGACTGAAGCTTTCTTT.

The genes are TRBV30 and TRBJ1-2; 7 bases are shared with TRBD1. The CDR3 extends over 13 amino acids. Germline CDR1 reads GTSNPN; CDR2 reads SVGIG (reference sequence). V gave up 2 bases and J gave up 8 bases; unmatched junction bases: 8. The CDR3 spells CAWSSGTDLGYTF. Here the CDR3 DNA reads TGTGCCTGGAGTTCCGGGACAGACCTCGGCTACACCTTC. Looking up the rest from reference TRBV30 and TRBJ1-2 gives the full variable domain: SQTIHQWPATLVQPVGSPLSLECTVEGTSNPNLYWYRQAAGRGLQLLFYSVGIGQISSEVPQNLSASRPQDRQFILSSKKLLLSDSGFYLCAWSSGTDLGYTFGSGTRLTVV.

This clone showed up just a few times. CDR3 nucleotides: TGTGCCAGCAGCTTGGACAGGGTTCAGCCCCAGCATTTT. Encoded protein: CASSLDRVQPQHF. The V call is TRBV5-8, the J call TRBJ1-5, with TRBD1 as a possible D gene (6 bases). CDR1 and CDR2 (germline): SGHTS, YDEGEE. The length of the CDR3 is 13 residues. V was trimmed by 0 bases and J by 6 bases, leaving 7 bases between them.

For this clone: The junction departs from germline at one end; a sequencing error may be responsible. CDR3: CSARGDREPFF. The CDR3 nucleotides are TGCAGTGCTAGAGGGGACAGGGAGCCGTTCTTC. The V gene is TRBV20-1, the J gene TRBJ2-1; 9 positions agree with TRBD1. This CDR3 is 11 amino acids long. The V gene's germline CDR1 is DFQATT and CDR2 SNEGSKA (reference sequence).

The chain joins TRBV6-1 to TRBJ2-2; D is possibly TRBD1 (5 bases). The V gene lost 2 bases and the J gene lost 4 bases, with 11 bases spanning the gap. Germline V lookup: CDR1 MNHNS, CDR2 SASEGT. The CDR3 has 15 residues. CDR3 sequence: CASSESLTGTGELFF. CDR3 bases: TGTGCCAGCAGTGAAAGCTTAACAGGCACCGGGGAGCTGTTTTTT.

This chain uses TRBV19 with TRBJ1-5; TRBD1 might be the D (5 bases). The CDR3 is 15 amino acids. Deletions cut 3 bases from V and 7 bases from J, with 16 bases between. CDR1 is LNHDA, CDR2 SQIVND, per germline (reference sequence). The CDR3 sequence is CASSMGPGGRQPQHF. Written as DNA, the CDR3 is TGTGCCAGTAGTATGGGGCCCGGTGGGAGGCAGCCCCAGCATTTT.

This clone was observed a single time. V is TRBV9 and J is TRBJ2-1, with TRBD2 matching 8 bases. Germline V lookup: CDR1 SGDLS, CDR2 YYNGEE. The junction had 9 bases not matched to a gene; V was cut back by 7 bases and J by 3 bases. The CDR3 loop spans 15 amino acids. The chain's CDR3 is CASAEGRGVYNEQFF. The CDR3 DNA reads TGTGCCAGCGCCGAGGGGCGGGGGGTCTACAATGAGCAGTTCTTC.

The J gene is TRBJ1-4, the V gene TRBV7-9, with TRBD1 matching 10 bases. The germline gives CDR1 SEHNR, CDR2 FQNEAQ (reference sequence). V shed 2 bases, J shed 5 bases, and the junction held 5 bases outside the gene matches. The CDR3 contains 16 residues. DNA of the CDR3: TGTGCCAGCAGCTTACTGCGGACAGGGGGGAATGAAAAACTGTTTTTT. It yields the protein CASSLLRTGGNEKLFF.

The V gene is TRBV10-1, the J gene TRBJ2-7; 7 bases match TRBD1. The germline V gene encodes CDR1 WNHNN and CDR2 SYGVQD (reference sequence). CDR3 size: 13 residues. The junction had 4 bases not matched to a gene; V was cut back by 4 bases and J by 4 bases. CDR3 sequence: CASSAWDSYEQYF. CDR3 DNA sequence: TGCGCCAGCAGTGCTTGGGACAGTTACGAGCAGTACTTC.

V gene TRBV10-2 combines with J gene TRBJ2-3; TRBD1 agrees at 7 bases. The CDR3 totals 15 residues. With V trimmed by 6 bases and J by 2 bases, 8 bases remained unmatched. Looked up from germline, CDR1 is WSHSY and CDR2 is SAAADI. CDR3 protein: CASSLTGDHTDTQYF. The CDR3 nucleotides are TGCGCCAGCAGCCTTACAGGGGACCACACAGATACGCAGTATTTT.

This chain links TRBV18 with TRBJ1-1, with D possibly TRBD1 on 5 matching bases. CDR1 and CDR2 (germline): KGHSH, LQKENI. Between the trimmed V and J ends, which lost 3 bases and 7 bases, there was a span of 15 bases. The CDR3 contains 14 residues. The CDR3 region is CASSPQIDRYEAFF. For the CDR3, the DNA is TGTGCCAGCTCACCCCAAATCGACAGATATGAAGCTTTCTTT.

The genes are TRBV18 and TRBJ1-3, with D uncertain. This CDR3 spans 17 amino acids. Trimming cost V 0 bases and J 2 bases, with 14 bases left between them. The germline CDR1 and CDR2 sequences are KGHSH and LQKENI. In nucleotides, the CDR3 is TGTGCCAGCTCACCACCGCCGGGAAGGGAACCTGGAAACACCATATATTTT. This translates into CASSPPPGREPGNTIYF.

The gene calls are TRBV5-1 and TRBJ2-7, with 13 bases lining up with TRBD2. The germline CDR1 and CDR2 sequences are SGHRS and YFSETQ. The CDR3 spans 17 residues. V trimming: 4 bases; J trimming: 2 bases; junction bases outside the gene matches: 9. CDR3 in DNA: TGCGCCAGCAGCGTACGCACCGGGACTAGCGGGACCTACGAGCAGTACTTC. This codes for CASSVRTGTSGTYEQYF.

This clone showed up just a few times. This chain joins TRBV6-5 and TRBJ2-3, with 10 bases aligning to TRBD2. Unmatched junction bases numbered 10, after V lost 4 bases and J lost 6 bases. This CDR3 has 16 amino acids. Germline CDR1 reads MNHEY; CDR2 reads SVGAGI. The CDR3 DNA sequence: TGTGCCAGCAGTTCCTCAATAGCGGGGGGTACGGATACGCAGTATTTT. Residues: CASSSSIAGGTDTQYF.

This clone was seen a single time. The chain combines TRBV11-3 with TRBJ2-7; 7 bases line up with TRBD2. Germline V gene lookup returns CDR1 SGHNT and CDR2 YENEEA. Losses at the gene ends were 6 bases for V and 1 base for J; bases not matched to a gene: 9. This CDR3 spans 15 amino acids. CDR3 region: CASSPETGRSYEQYF. Here the CDR3 DNA reads TGTGCCAGCAGTCCGGAGACCGGGAGGTCCTACGAGCAGTACTTC.

This sequence joins TRBV7-2 and TRBJ2-3; 11 bases fit TRBD2. Germline V gene sequence: CDR1 SGHTA, CDR2 FQGNSA. Trimming took 4 bases from V and 5 from J; bases not matched to a gene: 8. The CDR3 is 16 residues long. CDR3 DNA sequence: TGTGCCAGCAGCTCGAACTCCGGGACTAGCGGAGATACGCAGTATTTT. Encoded protein: CASSSNSGTSGDTQYF.

This clone was observed a single time. The J gene is TRBJ2-7, the V gene TRBV30, with TRBD1 matching over 7 bases. The CDR3 length is 13 residues. The germline V gene encodes CDR1 GTSNPN and CDR2 SVGIG (reference sequence). The junction had 7 bases not matched to a gene; V was cut back by 5 bases and J by 3 bases. CDR3 in DNA: TGTGCCTGGGAGGGGACAGCATTCTACGAGCAGTACTTC. It codes for CAWEGTAFYEQYF.

V usage is TRBV6-5 and J usage is TRBJ1-5; D may be TRBD1 (6 bases). This CDR3 has 14 residues. V was clipped by 5 bases and J by 0 bases, with 8 bases between them. Germline CDR1 MNHEY, CDR2 SVGAGI. The CDR3 region is CASSRRGSNQPQHF. In DNA, the CDR3 is TGTGCCAGCAGTCGCAGGGGTAGCAATCAGCCCCAGCATTTT.

This chain connects TRBV4-2 to TRBJ1-1; 8 bases map to TRBD1. CDR3 length: 14 amino acids. CDR1 is LGHNA and CDR2 is YNFKEQ in the germline V gene. V lost 1 base and J lost 5; bases outside the gene matches: 3. CDR3 in DNA: TGTGCCAGCAGCCAAGGACAGGGGAGGACTGAAGCTTTCTTT. Residues: CASSQGQGRTEAFF.

In DNA, the CDR3 is TGTGCCAGCAGCCCGCCCCCGGCCGCAGGCCGACCAGGGTGGGAGCAGTTCTTC. Translated: CASSPPPAAGRPGWEQFF. V gene TRBV11-2 combines with J gene TRBJ2-1; tentative D call: TRBD1 (5 bases). Germline CDR1 is SGHAT and CDR2 is FQNNGV. The length of the CDR3 is 18 residues. V dropped 5 bases and J dropped 10 bases, with 30 bases sitting between them. Supplemented by reference TRBV11-2 and TRBJ2-1, the full variable domain reads EAGVAQSPRYKIIEKRQSVAFWCNPISGHATLYWYQQILGQGPKLLIQFQNNGVVDDSQLPKDRFSAERLKGVDSTLKIQPAKLEDSAVYLCASSPPPAAGRPGWEQFFGPGTRLTVL.